Below are 3 T cell receptor beta chains sequenced from a single sample in a study of cytomegalovirus exposure and HLA in healthy donors. Assay used: immunoSEQ multiplex PCR; TCRdb lists only in-frame clones, some missing. This table holds 250,000 or so clones, approximately 90% found once. Sequenced material: PBMCs. Receptors were obtained from a man aged 18-30 years in good health and CMV-seronegative.

This clone was recorded a few times. V usage is TRBV28 and J usage is TRBJ1-2, with D tentatively TRBD1 (6 bases). The CDR3 is 13 residues long. Germline V CDR1 and CDR2: MDHEN, SYDVKM. V dropped 7 bases and J dropped 3 bases, with 12 bases sitting between them. As DNA, the CDR3 is TGTGCCAGCATAAGGGGGAGTGACTATGGCTACACCTTC. Translating it yields CASIRGSDYGYTF.

As regards this clone: The same CDR3 is also encoded by other DNA sequences in this sample. The CDR3 DNA follows: TGTGCCAGTAGTATTGGACAGGGGTACGAGCAGTACTTC. This gives the protein CASSIGQGYEQYF. This sequence joins TRBV19 and TRBJ2-7; 9 bases fit TRBD1. The germline gives CDR1 LNHDA, CDR2 SQIVND (reference sequence). After removal of 3 bases from V and 4 bases from J, the junction contained 1 base not matched to a gene. The CDR3 sequence is 13 residues long.

The chain joins TRBV4-2 to TRBJ2-1, with D maybe TRBD2 (7 bases). CDR3 length: 17 amino acids. V lost 0 bases, J lost 9 bases, and 21 bases lay in between. Looked up from germline, CDR1 is LGHNA and CDR2 is YNFKEQ. The CDR3 DNA is TGTGCCAGCAGCCAAGACCTAGCGGCTGGGGGCCGGGGTGAGCAGTTCTTC. Translating it yields CASSQDLAAGGRGEQFF.